The 30 T cell receptor beta chains reported below all come from one sample, sequenced in a study of cytomegalovirus exposure and HLA in healthy donors. The PCR used 60 Vbeta and 13 Jbeta primers. The data were produced by immunoSEQ multiplex PCR, yet TCRdb's version contains in-frame clones alone and is incomplete. The sample has about 240,000 clones, around 80% seen once. The sample consisted of PBMCs. Receptors originate from a woman in her sixties in good health and CMV-seropositive.

The rearrangement uses TRBV2 and TRBJ1-4; 7 bases match TRBD1. Per germline, CDR1 SNHLY and CDR2 FYNNEI. CDR3 length: 14 residues. V shed 4 bases, J shed 8 bases, and the junction held 7 bases outside the gene matches. In DNA form, the CDR3 reads TGTGCCAGCAGTGGTGGAGGGGGCGCGGAAAAACTGTTTTTT. The encoded protein is CASSGGGGAEKLFF.

The chain carries TRBV7-7 and TRBJ1-3, with a tentative D call TRBD1 (5 bases). Trimming shortened V by 3 bases and J by 4 bases, and 13 bases separated the two germline ends. Germline V CDR1 and CDR2: SSHAT, FNYEAQ (reference sequence). The CDR3 runs 15 residues. CDR3 DNA sequence: TGTGCCAGCAGCTTGGGGCCAGCGCGCGGAAACACCATATATTTT. It encodes CASSLGPARGNTIYF.

This clone was recorded once. The chain couples TRBV27 to TRBJ1-2; 7 nucleotides line up with TRBD1. Germline V gene sequence: CDR1 MNHEY, CDR2 SMNVEV (reference sequence). Unmatched junction bases numbered 10, after V lost 5 bases and J lost 10 bases. The CDR3 totals 13 residues. The CDR3 is CASSPRQGGDYTF. Here the CDR3 DNA reads TGTGCCAGCAGTCCTCGACAGGGAGGTGACTACACCTTC.

The CDR3 is CASGRDRGNNQPQHF. The CDR3 region has the DNA TGTGCCAGCGGCCGGGACAGGGGAAATAATCAGCCCCAGCATTTT. The gene calls are TRBV27 and TRBJ1-5; 10 bases align to TRBD1. The V segment lost 8 bases and the J segment 4 bases; nucleotides outside the gene matches: 8. Germline loops: CDR1 MNHEY, CDR2 SMNVEV (reference sequence). There are 15 residues in the CDR3.

The genes are TRBV12-5 and TRBJ1-2; 9 bases fit TRBD1. CDR1 is LGHNT and CDR2 is FRNRAP in the germline V gene. The CDR3 is 16 amino acids. The trim removed 5 bases at V and 0 bases at J, leaving 7 bases unmatched. The CDR3 sequence is CASGGWDRVSNYGYTF. CDR3 nucleotide sequence: TGTGCTAGTGGTGGGTGGGACAGGGTATCTAACTATGGCTACACCTTC.

The CDR3 is CASSGSSGRLNEQFF. CDR3 coding DNA: TGTGCCAGCAGCGGATCTAGCGGGAGGCTCAATGAGCAGTTCTTC. The rearrangement uses TRBV5-4 and TRBJ2-1, with TRBD2 identical over 11 bases. The CDR3 spans 15 residues. Germline V gene sequence: CDR1 SGHNT, CDR2 YYREEE (reference sequence). After removal of 4 bases from V and 6 bases from J, the junction contained 6 bases not matched to a gene.

This clone showed up just a few times. The chain recombines TRBV28 with TRBJ1-5, with D perhaps TRBD1 (5 bases). Germline-derived CDR1 and CDR2 are MDHEN and SYDVKM. V shed 4 bases and J shed 0 bases, with 10 bases lying between them. The CDR3 covers 15 residues. DNA of the CDR3: TGTGCCAGCAGTTCGGGACTCTTTAGCAATCAGCCCCAGCATTTT. Its translation is CASSSGLFSNQPQHF.

The chain recombines TRBV19 with TRBJ2-3; 8 positions match TRBD2. Losses at the gene ends were 5 bases for V and 1 base for J; bases not matched to a gene: 5. Looked up from germline, CDR1 is LNHDA and CDR2 is SQIVND (reference sequence). The CDR3 length is 15 residues. CDR3 DNA: TGTGCCAGTAGTGGTCTAGCGGGCGGCACAGATACGCAGTATTTT. This encodes CASSGLAGGTDTQYF.

The V gene is TRBV6-5, the J gene TRBJ1-1, with 11 positions matching TRBD1. V shed 0 bases and J 10 bases; nucleotides not matched to a gene: 7. Germline V CDR1 and CDR2: MNHEY, SVGAGI. This CDR3 is 15 amino acids long. CDR3 in amino acids: CASSYSRTGGVRAFF. The CDR3 DNA is TGTGCCAGCAGTTACTCGAGGACAGGGGGCGTAAGAGCTTTCTTT.

This rearrangement joins TRBV18 to TRBJ2-1; maybe TRBD2 (6 bases). Germline V gene data show CDR1 as KGHSH and CDR2 as LQKENI. The length of the CDR3 is 15 residues. The V end was cut by 0 bases, the J end by 7 bases, with 13 bases between. This CDR3 reads CASSPPWREINEQFF. The CDR3 nucleotides read TGTGCCAGCTCACCACCTTGGAGGGAGATTAATGAGCAGTTCTTC. Full variable domain (missing parts from reference TRBV18 and TRBJ2-1): NAGVMQNPRHLVRRRGQEARLRCSPMKGHSHVYWYRQLPEEGLKFMVYLQKENIIDESGMPKERFSAEFPKEGPSILRIQQVVRGDSAAYFCASSPPWREINEQFFGPGTRLTVL.

This chain links TRBV4-2 with TRBJ1-1; a possible D gene is TRBD1 (5 bases). The CDR3 is made up of 17 amino acids. V was pared by 0 bases and J by 2 bases, with 16 bases between. Germline-derived CDR1 and CDR2 are LGHNA and YNFKEQ. CDR3 sequence: CASSQESNTGLNTEAFF. For the CDR3, the DNA is TGTGCCAGCAGCCAAGAATCCAACACAGGCTTAAACACTGAAGCTTTCTTT.

A few counts support this clone. The J gene is TRBJ1-2, the V gene TRBV13; unclear D gene. Germline loops: CDR1 PRHDT, CDR2 FYEKMQ (reference sequence). V was shortened by 3 bases and J by 1 base, with 18 bases between the two germline ends. This CDR3 has 17 residues. The CDR3 DNA sequence: TGTGCCAGCAGCTTGACGGGAATAGGAGGGCTTAACTATGGCTACACCTTC. Amino acids: CASSLTGIGGLNYGYTF. The whole variable domain, filled in from reference TRBV13 and TRBJ1-2, reads AAGVIQSPRHLIKEKRETATLKCYPIPRHDTVYWYQQGPGQDPQFLISFYEKMQSDKGSIPDRFSAQQFSDYHSELNMSSLELGDSALYFCASSLTGIGGLNYGYTFGSGTRLTVV.

The table lists this clone with a few counts. V is TRBV5-1 and J is TRBJ1-4, with 7 bases aligning to TRBD1. Trimming at V came to 0 bases and at J to 7 bases, leaving 9 bases not matched to a gene. This CDR3 region has 16 residues. CDR1 SGHRS and CDR2 YFSETQ come from the germline V gene. For the CDR3, the DNA is TGCGCCAGCAGCTTGGAGGGGGCAGTTGTTGGTGAAAAACTGTTTTTT. Protein product: CASSLEGAVVGEKLFF.

The chain is built from TRBV5-1 and TRBJ2-3; D possibly corresponds to TRBD2 (5 bases). This CDR3 region has 16 residues. V was clipped by 0 bases and J by 5 bases, with 16 bases between them. Germline CDR1 reads SGHRS; CDR2 reads YFSETQ. For the CDR3, the DNA is TGCGCCAGCAGCTTGGGCGCGACTATGAAGGGAGATACGCAGTATTTT. It encodes CASSLGATMKGDTQYF.

The V gene is TRBV25-1, the J gene TRBJ2-1; 10 nucleotides align to TRBD2. Germline lookup yields CDR1 MGHDK and CDR2 SYGVNS. The CDR3 totals 14 residues. V lost 5 bases and J lost 6; bases outside the gene matches: 4. The CDR3, as DNA: TGTGCCAGCAGTCTAGCGGGAGTTATCAATGAGCAGTTCTTC. Its protein is CASSLAGVINEQFF.

This clone has only one observation. This chain connects TRBV6-1 to TRBJ1-3; a possible D gene is TRBD1 (6 bases). Germline-derived CDR1 and CDR2 are MNHNS and SASEGT. The CDR3 totals 15 residues. V lost 1 base and J lost 5, with 12 bases in between. CDR3 coding DNA: TGTGCCAGCAGTGAAGAGCAGGGGCGTAGAAACACCATATATTTT. The encoded protein is CASSEEQGRRNTIYF.

This clone came up a few times. V usage is TRBV2 and J usage is TRBJ1-5; tentatively, D is TRBD1 (6 bases). This CDR3 has 17 residues. Germline CDR1 SNHLY, CDR2 FYNNEI. V was cut by 5 bases and J by 0 bases, with 17 bases left in between. The CDR3 DNA is TGTGCCAGCAGTTGGGACACCGGACGGACTAGCAATCAGCCCCAGCATTTT. It translates to CASSWDTGRTSNQPQHF.

This chain connects TRBV7-9 to TRBJ1-5; D might be TRBD1 (6 bases). The germline V gene has CDR1 SEHNR and CDR2 FQNEAQ (reference sequence). The CDR3 loop spans 15 amino acids. Trimming took 4 bases from V and 2 from J, leaving 12 bases between them. CDR3 DNA: TGTGCCAGCAGCTATTCAGGGGAACGCAATCAGCCCCAGCATTTT. It specifies CASSYSGERNQPQHF.

This clone was found once. V is TRBV30 and J is TRBJ1-5, with D perhaps matching TRBD1 (5 bases). The ends were cut back, 1 base at V and 8 bases at J, with 12 bases in the middle. Per germline, CDR1 GTSNPN and CDR2 SVGIG (reference sequence). The CDR3 loop spans 13 amino acids. CDR3 protein: CAWSDVGGKPQHF. CDR3 sequence (DNA): TGTGCCTGGAGTGACGTGGGGGGAAAGCCCCAGCATTTT. The full variable domain, in which reference TRBV30 and TRBJ1-5 provide the parts outside the CDR3, is SQTIHQWPATLVQPVGSPLSLECTVEGTSNPNLYWYRQAAGRGLQLLFYSVGIGQISSEVPQNLSASRPQDRQFILSSKKLLLSDSGFYLCAWSDVGGKPQHFGDGTRLSIL.

This chain joins TRBV30 and TRBJ1-5; possibly TRBD1 for D (6 bases). CDR3 length: 14 residues. CDR1 and CDR2 from the germline V gene are GTSNPN and SVGIG (reference sequence). With 5 bases removed from V and 2 bases from J, the gap between germline ends came to 13 bases. The DNA for the CDR3 is TGTGCCTGGTCCGGGGGGCTCGGCAATCAGCCCCAGCATTTT. Protein product: CAWSGGLGNQPQHF.

The chain recombines TRBV7-2 with TRBJ2-7; 10 nucleotides match TRBD2. The V segment lost 1 base and the J segment 4 bases; nucleotides outside the gene matches: 10. Per germline, CDR1 SGHTA and CDR2 FQGNSA. The CDR3 runs 17 residues. The CDR3 loop is CASSLGYSASGGYEQYF. In DNA form, the CDR3 reads TGTGCCAGCAGCTTAGGATATTCTGCTAGCGGGGGATACGAGCAGTACTTC.

The chain carries TRBV5-6 and TRBJ1-6, with D hard to call. In germline, CDR1 is SGHDT, CDR2 YYEEEE. CDR3 size: 17 residues. Trimming shortened V by 4 bases and J by 0 bases, and 14 bases separated the two germline ends. In DNA form, the CDR3 reads TGTGCCAGCAGCCCGCACAGCCTGAGCTCCTATAATTCACCCCTCCACTTT. It is translated as CASSPHSLSSYNSPLHF.

The chain couples TRBV4-1 to TRBJ1-1, with unresolved D. V lost 2 bases, J lost 2 bases, and 18 bases lay in between. CDR1 is MGHRA and CDR2 is YSYEKL in the germline V gene. The CDR3 sequence is 17 residues long. The DNA of the CDR3 is TGCGCCAGCAGCCAATCCCATCAGTACAGCTTAAACACTGAAGCTTTCTTT. Its protein is CASSQSHQYSLNTEAFF.

The gene calls are TRBV6-5 and TRBJ2-7; D uncertain. This CDR3 spans 14 amino acids. From germline, CDR1 is MNHEY and CDR2 SVGAGI. V lost 0 bases to trimming and J lost 1 base, with 7 bases between them. Written as DNA, the CDR3 is TGTGCCAGCAGTTACTCGATGAGTTCCTACGAGCAGTACTTC. Translated: CASSYSMSSYEQYF.

The V gene is TRBV7-6, the J gene TRBJ2-7; D is undetermined. Trimming removed 5 bases at V and 6 bases at J, with 8 bases between. Germline V gene sequence: CDR1 SGHVS, CDR2 FNYEAQ. This CDR3 contains 11 residues. The CDR3 nucleotides are TGTGCCAGCAGCCTATATGGCGAGCAGTACTTC. Amino acids: CASSLYGEQYF. Together with reference TRBV7-6 and TRBJ2-7, the CDR3 gives the full variable domain: GAGVSQSPRYKVTKRGQDVALRCDPISGHVSLYWYRQALGQGPEFLTYFNYEAQQDKSGLPNDRFSAERPEGSISTLTIQRTEQRDSAMYRCASSLYGEQYFGPGTRLTVT.

The chain links TRBV7-8 to TRBJ1-2; 7 positions match TRBD1. Germline-derived CDR1 and CDR2 are SGHVS and FQNEAQ. J was trimmed by 4 bases and V by 5 bases; bases with no gene match: 10. The CDR3 is 15 amino acids. CDR3 coding DNA: TGTGCCAGCAGCCCCGAGTGGGGGGACAGCTATGGCTACACCTTC. Residues: CASSPEWGDSYGYTF.

The chain recombines TRBV2 with TRBJ2-7; D gene unclear. CDR3 size: 13 residues. The germline gives CDR1 SNHLY, CDR2 FYNNEI. Trimming cost V 10 bases and J 7 bases, with 20 bases left between them. CDR3 region: CATPLSSSGEQYF. As DNA, the CDR3 is TGTGCCACCCCCCTCTCATCATCCGGTGAGCAGTACTTC.

This clone came up a few times. The chain recombines TRBV9 with TRBJ2-3; 9 bases align to TRBD2. CDR1 is SGDLS, CDR2 YYNGEE, per germline. The CDR3 sequence is 16 residues long. V lost 4 bases, J lost 6 bases, and 12 bases stayed unmatched. The CDR3 sequence is CASSLHPGLAADTQYF. CDR3 DNA sequence: TGTGCCAGCAGCCTACATCCGGGACTAGCAGCCGATACGCAGTATTTT.

The chain uses TRBV19 and TRBJ2-7; D is undetermined. Trimming removed 1 base from V and 3 bases from J, with 7 bases in between. Germline V gives CDR1 LNHDA, CDR2 SQIVND (reference sequence). The CDR3 is made up of 13 amino acids. CDR3 nucleotides: TGTGCCAGTAGTATAGGCATAGACTACGAGCAGTACTTC. Its protein is CASSIGIDYEQYF.

V gene TRBV5-1 combines with J gene TRBJ2-5; no clear D gene. The end of the DNA aligns better with TRBJ2-7, so the J call may be wrong. The germline V gene encodes CDR1 SGHRS and CDR2 YFSETQ. This CDR3 contains 13 residues. CDR3 region: CASSLALRYEQYF. The CDR3 DNA sequence: TGCGCCAGCAGCTTGGCCCTGAGGTACGAGCAGTACTTC.